Listed here are 15 T cell receptor beta chains from one sample, sequenced in a study of CD8 T cells in Susac syndrome. An amount of RNA that ranged from about 0.45 to 1 ug was reverse transcribed with random hexamers. TCRdb ran MiXCR on the immunoSEQ multiplex PCR reads and lists one entry per CDR3 protein. The sample consists of 150,000 to 200,000 distinct CDR3 sequences, roughly 94% of them appearing once. Sequencing input: CD4+ T cells from PBMCs. The receptors were gathered from a human donor with multiple sclerosis.

This clonotype has only one observation. The chain joins TRBV12-3 or TRBV12-4 to TRBJ2-7; D not certain. The CDR3 has 12 residues. V was clipped by 3 bases and J by 5 bases, with 8 bases between them. Here the CDR3 reads CASSFAGDEQYF. The CDR3, as DNA: TGTGCCAGCAGTTTCGCAGGAGACGAGCAGTACTTC.

This clonotype was found once. This chain links TRBV4-1 with TRBJ2-7; no reliable D call. Germline loops: CDR1 MGHRA, CDR2 YSYEKL. CDR3 size: 13 residues. V was trimmed by 0 bases and J by 3 bases, leaving 6 bases between them. CDR3 sequence: CASSQDVNYEQYF. The CDR3 nucleotides are TGCGCCAGCAGCCAAGATGTCAACTACGAGCAGTACTTC.

The chain combines TRBV7-2 with TRBJ2-7; 8 bases map to TRBD2. Germline assignment: CDR1 SGHTA and CDR2 FQGNSA. The CDR3 consists of 18 residues. With V trimmed by 3 bases and J by 0 bases, 13 bases remained unmatched. CDR3 nucleotides: TGTGCCAGCAGCTTGACCTTTATAGCGGGACTTAGCTCCTACGAGCAGTACTTC. Its protein is CASSLTFIAGLSSYEQYF.

The chain employs TRBV3-1 and TRBJ1-1; D not resolved. The CDR3 runs 14 residues. With 2 bases removed from V and 0 bases from J, the gap between germline ends came to 7 bases. From germline, CDR1 is LGHDT and CDR2 YNNKEL (reference sequence). The CDR3 here is CASSQPALNTEAFF. As DNA, the CDR3 is TGTGCCAGCAGCCAACCAGCCCTGAACACTGAAGCTTTCTTT.

The V gene is TRBV20-1, the J gene TRBJ1-5; D is unresolved. The CDR3 loop spans 12 amino acids. Germline V lookup: CDR1 DFQATT, CDR2 SNEGSKA (reference sequence). V dropped 7 bases and J dropped 3 bases, with 10 bases sitting between them. In DNA, the CDR3 is TGCAGTGTACCTTCCCTCAATCAGCCCCAGCATTTT. Encoded protein: CSVPSLNQPQHF.

This sequence joins TRBV20-1 and TRBJ1-5, with D possibly matching TRBD1 (6 bases). The CDR3 extends over 12 amino acids. V gave up 5 bases and J gave up 7 bases, with 12 bases separating them. CDR1 and CDR2 from the germline V gene are DFQATT and SNEGSKA (reference sequence). The CDR3 DNA is TGCAGTGCTGCAGGGGATCGGCAGCCCCAGCATTTT. Translated, it gives CSAAGDRQPQHF.

V usage is TRBV29-1 and J usage is TRBJ2-7; D gene ambiguous. The V gene's germline CDR1 is SQVTM and CDR2 ANQGSEA. V gave up 7 bases and J gave up 0 bases, with 16 bases separating them. The CDR3 is made up of 14 amino acids. The DNA for the CDR3 is TGCAGCGCAAAAGGAGACCTTACCTCCTACGAGCAGTACTTC. Translation: CSAKGDLTSYEQYF.

The rearrangement joins TRBV18 to TRBJ1-1, with D uncertain. Looked up from germline, CDR1 is KGHSH and CDR2 is LQKENI. CDR3 length equals 14 residues. Trimming took 3 bases from V and 5 from J, leaving 13 bases between them. The DNA for the CDR3 is TGTGCCAGCTCACCTCTTAAGGATCGGACTGAAGCTTTCTTT. Protein sequence: CASSPLKDRTEAFF.

The J gene is TRBJ2-7, the V gene TRBV7-9, with 9 bases identical to TRBD2. V lost 5 bases, J lost 6 bases, and 8 bases stayed unmatched. The V gene's germline CDR1 is SEHNR and CDR2 FQNEAQ (reference sequence). The CDR3 loop spans 14 amino acids. CDR3 sequence: CASSPNSGRGEQYF. The CDR3 DNA reads as TGTGCCAGCAGCCCGAATAGCGGGAGAGGCGAGCAGTACTTC.

The J gene is TRBJ1-4, the V gene TRBV2; TRBD1 agrees at 7 bases. With 7 bases clipped from V and 10 bases from J, the junction kept 12 bases outside the gene matches. The CDR3 runs to 14 residues. The germline CDR1 and CDR2 sequences are SNHLY and FYNNEI. DNA of the CDR3: TGTGCCAGCACCGAGCAGGGGGTAGCCGGAAAACTGTTTTTT. This codes for CASTEQGVAGKLFF.

This rearrangement joins TRBV27 to TRBJ1-5; 7 bases line up with TRBD1. The CDR3 length is 15 residues. Germline loops: CDR1 MNHEY, CDR2 SMNVEV (reference sequence). J was trimmed by 0 bases and V by 5 bases; bases with no gene match: 4. For the CDR3, the DNA is TGTGCCAGCAGTCCCGGGACAGTTAGCAATCAGCCCCAGCATTTT. Encoded protein: CASSPGTVSNQPQHF.

This chain connects TRBV3-1 to TRBJ2-4; D is undetermined. Germline assignment: CDR1 LGHDT and CDR2 YNNKEL (reference sequence). There are 13 residues in the CDR3. The V and J ends lost 6 bases and 4 bases respectively, with 10 bases between them. The CDR3 spells CASRDIDKNIQYF. The CDR3 bases are TGTGCCAGCAGGGATATTGATAAAAACATTCAGTACTTC.

CDR3 sequence (DNA): TGTGCCTGGAGCCCGAATTATGGCTACACCTTC. It encodes CAWSPNYGYTF. The chain uses TRBV30 and TRBJ1-2; D ambiguous. V lost 3 bases and J lost 5, with 7 bases in between. The CDR3 consists of 11 residues. Germline CDR1 and CDR2: GTSNPN and SVGIG (reference sequence).

The CDR3 DNA reads as TGCAGCGTTGTAGGGGTTCAAGAGACCCAGTACTTC. Encoded protein: CSVVGVQETQYF. The V and J genes are TRBV29-1 and TRBJ2-5; maybe TRBD1 (5 bases). The CDR3 consists of 12 residues. Germline loops: CDR1 SQVTM, CDR2 ANQGSEA. V was clipped by 4 bases and J by 2 bases, with 8 bases between them. The complete variable domain, with remaining parts taken from reference TRBV29-1 and TRBJ2-5, reads SAVISQKPSRDICQRGTSLTIQCQVDSQVTMMFWYRQQPGQSLTLIATANQGSEATYESGFVIDKFPISRPNLTFSTLTVSNMSPEDSSIYLCSVVGVQETQYFGPGTRLLVL.

This sequence joins TRBV12-3 or TRBV12-4 and TRBJ1-2; D remains unclear. V lost 0 bases and J lost 7, with 18 bases in between. The CDR3 consists of 16 residues. The CDR3 sequence is CASSLASGGLLGGYTF. The CDR3 nucleotides are TGTGCCAGCAGTTTAGCTTCGGGCGGACTATTGGGTGGCTACACCTTC.